This paragraph reports one TCR beta chain. These data come from a study of blood T cell repertoires in COVID-19. Sequencing used immunoSEQ multiplex PCR; TCRdb keeps in-frame clones, though not all of them. The repertoire includes around 270,000 clones, 80% to 90% of them detected once, and around 4.2% sits in the top ten. Sequencing was carried out using peripheral blood. The TCR sequence derives from a man aged 55 to 70 with acute or convalescent COVID-19.

The CDR3 nucleotides are TGTGCCAGCAGCTCCGGGACACGGGTTTGGGAGCAGTACTTC. This sequence encodes CASSSGTRVWEQYF. V is TRBV7-9 and J is TRBJ2-7, with D maybe TRBD1 (6 bases). Germline CDR1 SEHNR, CDR2 FQNEAQ (reference sequence). The CDR3 covers 14 residues. Trimming stripped 4 bases from V and 7 bases from J, with 17 bases between.